Described below is a single T cell receptor (beta chain) sequence and its context. The CDR3 runs to 12 residues. The V end was cut by 0 bases, the J end by 6 bases, with 3 bases between. The germline V gene encodes CDR1 MNHEY and CDR2 SVGEGT. Unique molecular identifiers featured in how the TCRbeta library was prepared. TCRdb reanalysed the PCR reads using MiXCR and keeps one entry per CDR3 protein. Of nearly 350,000 distinct CDR3 sequences in the sample, 15% to 20% were seen once. The data are from a study of T-cell reconstitution after alpha-beta-depleted transplantation in children. This TCR was recovered from a male patient between 2 and 9 years old who had a stem cell transplant for acute lymphoblastic leukemia, so the T cells may come from the graft donor. The chain employs TRBV6-2 or TRBV6-3 and TRBJ2-1; D not resolved. Here the sequenced sample was PBMCs, mostly from graft donor cells, taken 360 days after TCRalphabeta/CD19-depleted stem cell transplant. The CDR3 loop reads CASSYSVNEQFF. The DNA for the CDR3 is TGTGCCAGCAGTTACTCTGTCAATGAGCAGTTCTTC.